This T cell receptor beta chain was found in a study of CD8+ T cells in alopecia areata. Whole-study results and caveats: Normal-skin resident alphabeta T cells also appear among scalp sample sequences. TCR sharing across patients was less clear than in mice, possibly HLA-related. More clonal than normal scalp was lesional scalp, particularly alopecia totalis/universalis.

RNA extraction and reverse transcription yielded cDNA as sequencing template. Here immunoSEQ multiplex PCR was the method, and the copy in TCRdb shows in-frame clones only, minus some. The sample lists about 140,000 clones, 55% occurring once. The authors sorted CD4+ and CD8+ T cells from PBMCs. As regards this clone: The antigen remains unidentified.

This clonotype was obtained from a human donor in good health. The sequencing input was CD4+ T cells sorted from blood.

The CDR3 loop is CASNRLAGSNTDTQYF. CDR3 in DNA: TGTGCCAGCAACAGACTAGCGGGATCAAATACAGATACGCAGTATTTT. V and J are TRBV6-6 and TRBJ2-3, with TRBD2 identical over 11 bases. The length of the CDR3 is 16 residues. Germline assignment: CDR1 MNHNY and CDR2 SVGAGI (reference sequence). J lost 3 bases, V lost 7 bases, and 9 bases had no gene match.